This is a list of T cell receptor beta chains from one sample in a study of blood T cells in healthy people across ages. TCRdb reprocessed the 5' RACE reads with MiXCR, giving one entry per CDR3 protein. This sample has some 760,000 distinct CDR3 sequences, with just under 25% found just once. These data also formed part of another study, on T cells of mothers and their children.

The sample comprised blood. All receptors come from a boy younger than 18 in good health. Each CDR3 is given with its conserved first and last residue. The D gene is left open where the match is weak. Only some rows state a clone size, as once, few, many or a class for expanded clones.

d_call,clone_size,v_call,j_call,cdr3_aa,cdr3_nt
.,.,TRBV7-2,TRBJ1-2,CASSFGGALYTF,TGTGCCAGCAGCTTCGGGGGGGCACTCTACACCTTC
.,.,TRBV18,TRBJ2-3,CASSPPGDTTDTQYF,TGTGCCAGCTCACCACCGGGGGACACAACAGATACGCAGTATTTT
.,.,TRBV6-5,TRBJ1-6,CASSLSDNNSPLHF,TGTGCCAGCAGTCTCAGCGACAACAATTCACCCCTCCACTTT
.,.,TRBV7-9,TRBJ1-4,CASSLAEYATNEKLFF,TGTGCCAGCAGCTTAGCGGAGTACGCAACTAATGAAAAACTGTTTTTT
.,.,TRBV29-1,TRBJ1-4,CSGMGATNEKLFF,TGCAGCGGGATGGGGGCGACTAATGAAAAACTGTTTTTT
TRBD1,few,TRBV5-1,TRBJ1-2,CASSLTTGGAGYGYTF,TGCGCCAGCAGCCTCACGACAGGGGGCGCGGGCTATGGCTACACCTTC
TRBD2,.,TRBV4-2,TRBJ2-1,CASSQDDLGLAGGREQFF,TGTGCCAGCAGCCAAGATGACCTCGGACTAGCGGGGGGTCGAGAGCAGTTCTTC
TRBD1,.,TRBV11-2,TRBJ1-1,CASSPWDRSIMNTEAFF,TGTGCCAGCAGCCCCTGGGACAGAAGCATCATGAACACTGAAGCTTTCTTT
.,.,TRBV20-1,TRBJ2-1,CSLLKGDRNEQFF,TGCAGTCTCCTAAAGGGGGACCGCAATGAGCAGTTCTTC
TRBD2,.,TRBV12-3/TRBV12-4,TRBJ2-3,CASSAGTSGPGTDTQYF,TGTGCCAGCAGTGCCGGGACTAGCGGACCTGGCACAGATACGCAGTATTTT
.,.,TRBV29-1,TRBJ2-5,CSVVPKWTAQETQYF,TGCAGCGTTGTCCCTAAATGGACAGCTCAAGAGACCCAGTACTTC
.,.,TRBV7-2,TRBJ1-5,CASSLEVGVRGPNQPQHF,TGTGCCAGCAGCTTAGAGGTTGGAGTAAGGGGACCAAATCAGCCCCAGCATTTT
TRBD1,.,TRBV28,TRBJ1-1,CASHRGPYTEAFF,TGTGCCTCACACAGGGGGCCCTATACTGAAGCTTTCTTT
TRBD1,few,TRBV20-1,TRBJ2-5,CSALRQGWEETQYF,TGCAGTGCCCTCAGACAGGGCTGGGAAGAGACCCAGTACTTC
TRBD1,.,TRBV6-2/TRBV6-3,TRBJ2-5,CASSYSPTGVRETQYF,TGTGCCAGCAGTTACTCTCCGACAGGGGTGCGAGAGACCCAGTACTTC
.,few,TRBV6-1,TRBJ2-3,CASRVSNTDTQYF,TGTGCCAGCCGGGTCTCTAACACAGATACGCAGTATTTT
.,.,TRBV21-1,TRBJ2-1,CAITDRGSNDVHNEQFF,TGTGCCATCACGGACAGGGGGAGTAATGATGTCCACAATGAGCAGTTCTTC
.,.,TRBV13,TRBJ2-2,CASSGMSETGELFF,TGTGCCAGCAGCGGGATGTCTGAGACCGGGGAGCTGTTTTTT
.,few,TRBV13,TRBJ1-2,CASSLSGLVEGYTF,TGTGCCAGCAGCTTATCCGGGCTGGTAGAAGGCTACACCTTC
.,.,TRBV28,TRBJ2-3,CASGIPGTSDTQYF,TGTGCCAGCGGAATTCCCGGGACTTCAGATACGCAGTATTTT
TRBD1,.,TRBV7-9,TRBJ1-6,CASSTGQGHNSPLHF,TGTGCCAGCAGCACGGGACAGGGTCATAATTCACCCCTCCACTTT
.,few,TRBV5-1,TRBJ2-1,CASNEDTYNEQFF,TGCGCCAGCAACGAGGACACCTACAATGAGCAGTTCTTC
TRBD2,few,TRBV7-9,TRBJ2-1,CASSPRLAGSIREQFF,TGTGCCAGCAGCCCCCGACTAGCGGGAAGTATCAGGGAGCAGTTCTTC
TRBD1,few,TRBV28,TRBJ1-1,CASSGTGEHTEAFF,TGTGCCAGCAGTGGGACAGGGGAGCACACTGAAGCTTTCTTT
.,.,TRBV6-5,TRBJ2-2,CASSYDGIGELFF,TGTGCCAGCAGTTACGACGGGATTGGGGAGCTGTTTTTT
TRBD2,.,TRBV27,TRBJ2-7,CASSLLAGGSSYEQYF,TGTGCCAGCAGTTTATTGGCGGGAGGGAGCTCCTACGAGCAGTACTTC
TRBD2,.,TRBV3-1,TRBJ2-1,CASSPGLAGGSVTYNEQFF,TGTGCCAGCAGCCCGGGACTAGCGGGTGGTTCGGTAACGTACAATGAGCAGTTCTTC
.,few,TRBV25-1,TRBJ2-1,CASSELWENEQFF,TGTGCCAGCAGTGAGCTTTGGGAAAATGAGCAGTTCTTC
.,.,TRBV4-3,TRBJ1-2,CASSQDRTAAYYGYTF,TGCGCCAGCAGCCAAGATAGGACAGCCGCGTACTATGGCTACACCTTC
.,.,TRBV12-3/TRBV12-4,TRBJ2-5,CASRRVQETQYF,TGTGCCAGTAGACGTGTCCAAGAGACCCAGTACTTC
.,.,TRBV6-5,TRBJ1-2,CASRDSAKAQSGYTF,TGTGCCAGCAGGGACAGTGCTAAAGCCCAAAGCGGCTACACCTTC
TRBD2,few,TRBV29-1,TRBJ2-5,CSVEDVRGGRAWETQYF,TGCAGCGTTGAAGATGTACGTGGCGGGAGGGCCTGGGAGACCCAGTACTTC
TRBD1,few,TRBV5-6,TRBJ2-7,CASSLGTGFSYEQYF,TGTGCCAGCAGCTTGGGGACAGGGTTCTCCTACGAGCAGTACTTC
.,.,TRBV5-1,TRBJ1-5,CASSLDPGTAQPQHF,TGCGCCAGCAGCTTGGATCCGGGGACCGCACAGCCCCAGCATTTT
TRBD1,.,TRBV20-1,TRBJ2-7,CSASPFWETGEQYF,TGCAGTGCTAGCCCTTTTTGGGAGACAGGGGAGCAGTACTTC
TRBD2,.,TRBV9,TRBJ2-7,CASSVEAGVGYEQYF,TGTGCCAGCAGCGTAGAGGCGGGAGTAGGGTACGAGCAGTACTTC
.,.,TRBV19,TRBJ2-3,CASRASRTFTDTQYF,TGTGCCAGTAGGGCCTCCCGTACCTTCACAGATACGCAGTATTTT
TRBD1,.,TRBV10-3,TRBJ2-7,CASSDRESHEQYF,TGTGCCTCCTCGGACAGGGAGAGCCACGAGCAGTACTTC
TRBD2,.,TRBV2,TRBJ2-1,CASRLLAGPNEQFF,TGTGCCAGCAGATTACTAGCGGGGCCCAATGAGCAGTTCTTC
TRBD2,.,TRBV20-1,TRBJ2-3,CSATRTSGANTQYF,TGCAGTGCTACCAGGACTAGCGGGGCCAATACGCAGTATTTT
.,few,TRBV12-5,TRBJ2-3,CASGWPEVGGTDTQYF,TGTGCTAGTGGTTGGCCCGAAGTGGGTGGCACAGATACGCAGTATTTT
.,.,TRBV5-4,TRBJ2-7,CASSLTGSHEQYF,TGTGCCAGCAGCTTGACGGGTTCTCACGAGCAGTACTTC
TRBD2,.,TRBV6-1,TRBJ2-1,CASAGLAGAPYNEQFF,TGTGCCAGCGCTGGACTAGCGGGAGCCCCCTACAATGAGCAGTTCTTC
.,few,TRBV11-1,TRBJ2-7,CASSFQVSYEQYF,TGTGCCAGCAGCTTTCAGGTATCCTACGAGCAGTACTTC
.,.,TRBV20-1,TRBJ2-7,CSAKERTAYEQYF,TGCAGTGCCAAAGAAAGGACAGCCTACGAGCAGTACTTC
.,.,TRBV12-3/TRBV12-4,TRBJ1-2,CASVRLNYGYTF,TGTGCCAGCGTTAGGCTGAACTATGGCTACACCTTC